This T cell receptor beta chain was documented in a study of shared clonotypes between healthy human individuals. Selected positively for CCR7 and CD45RO-negative, naive CD8 cells excluded terminally differentiated effector memory CD45RA+ cells. The length of the CDR3 is 15 residues. The germline gives CDR1 MNHEY, CDR2 SVGAGI. V trimming: 0 bases; J trimming: 4 bases; junction bases outside the gene matches: 3. The repertoire was sequenced with immunoSEQ multiplex PCR; TCRdb's copy has only in-frame clones and lacks some. This sample has about 870,000 clones; 80% to 95% occur once, and the top ten carry more than 20%.

This clonotype was obtained from a man younger than 40 in good health. The sequenced sample consisted of naive CD8+ T cells sorted from blood. The chain recombines TRBV6-5 with TRBJ2-1; the match to TRBD2 covers 7 bases. The CDR3: CASSYSGGVYNEQFF. The CDR3 DNA reads TGTGCCAGCAGTTACTCGGGGGGGGTATACAATGAGCAGTTCTTC.